What follows are 31 T cell receptor beta chains derived from one specimen sequenced in a study of early T cells in non-severe SARS-CoV-2 infection. Via MiXCR, TCRdb re-called the 5' RACE reads, giving one row per CDR3 protein. This sample has 87,000 or so distinct CDR3 sequences, with approximately 13% found just once. Sequencing was done on a sample of whole blood. The receptors were gathered from an adult who was a healthcare worker with PCR-confirmed SARS-CoV-2 infection or an uninfected control (not recorded which).

This clonotype was counted only a few times. The chain joins TRBV18 to TRBJ2-1; 10 bases match TRBD2. CDR3 size: 17 residues. Germline-derived CDR1 and CDR2 are KGHSH and LQKENI. The J segment lost 7 bases and the V segment lost 3 bases, leaving 12 bases of the junction unmatched. The CDR3 nucleotides are TGTGCCAGCTCACCGGAGGCCCCTAGCGGGAGTATGAATGAGCAGTTCTTC. Protein sequence: CASSPEAPSGSMNEQFF. The complete variable domain, with remaining parts taken from reference TRBV18 and TRBJ2-1, reads NAGVMQNPRHLVRRRGQEARLRCSPMKGHSHVYWYRQLPEEGLKFMVYLQKENIIDESGMPKERFSAEFPKEGPSILRIQQVVRGDSAAYFCASSPEAPSGSMNEQFFGPGTRLTVL.

This clonotype was seen a handful of times. This rearrangement joins TRBV29-1 to TRBJ1-1, with D possibly matching TRBD1 (5 bases). V gave up 8 bases and J gave up 4 bases, with 11 bases separating them. This CDR3 spans 11 amino acids. Germline lookup yields CDR1 SQVTM and CDR2 ANQGSEA. This CDR3 reads CSFRDGTEAFF. DNA for the CDR3: TGCAGCTTCCGGGACGGCACTGAAGCTTTCTTT.

The rearrangement joins TRBV21-1 to TRBJ1-6; the DNA was not used to check the table's D call, TRBD1. TRBV21-1 is a recognized pseudogene. CDR3 length equals 11 residues. CDR3: CATQGSSPLHF. The CDR3 DNA reads TGTGCCACCCAGGGGAGTTCACCCCTCCACTTT.

This clonotype occurred many times. This rearrangement joins TRBV7-9 to TRBJ2-3, with 11 bases identical to TRBD1. J lost 2 bases, V lost 5 bases, and 9 bases had no gene match. The length of the CDR3 is 17 residues. Germline values: CDR1 SEHNR, CDR2 FQNEAQ (reference sequence). The CDR3 nucleotides read TGTGCCAGCAGCCCCCAAAGGACAGGGGGCACCACAGATACGCAGTATTTT. Protein product: CASSPQRTGGTTDTQYF.

This clonotype was picked up a small number of times. This rearrangement joins TRBV9 to TRBJ2-1; D may be TRBD1 (6 bases). Germline V gene lookup returns CDR1 SGDLS and CDR2 YYNGEE. The CDR3 loop spans 15 amino acids. V lost 5 bases and J lost 0, with 12 bases in between. This chain's CDR3 is CASSSRDTSYNEQFF. CDR3 in DNA: TGTGCCAGCAGTTCCCGGGACACCTCCTACAATGAGCAGTTCTTC.

This clonotype was counted a few times. The chain employs TRBV18 and TRBJ1-1; D gene uncertain. Between the trimmed V and J ends, which lost 3 bases and 7 bases, there was a span of 9 bases. CDR3 length: 12 amino acids. The germline V gene encodes CDR1 KGHSH and CDR2 LQKENI. CDR3 loop: CASSPGRDEAFF. In nucleotides, the CDR3 is TGTGCCAGCTCACCGGGCCGCGATGAAGCTTTCTTT.

This clonotype came up once. A junction boundary mismatches the germline segment, possibly from a read error. The chain is built from TRBV29-1 and TRBJ2-5, with D possibly being TRBD1 (5 bases). This CDR3 has 13 amino acids. CDR1 is SQVTM and CDR2 is ANQGSEA in the germline V gene. CDR3 residues: CSVDRQSQETQCF. Written as DNA, the CDR3 is TGCAGCGTTGATCGACAGTCCCAAGAGACCCAGTGCTTC.

This clonotype was detected a few times. The chain combines TRBV11-2 with TRBJ2-7; D is ambiguous. The CDR3 spans 15 residues. Trimming shortened V by 5 bases and J by 2 bases, and 16 bases separated the two germline ends. Per the germline V gene, CDR1 is SGHAT and CDR2 is FQNNGV. The DNA of the CDR3 is TGTGCCAGCAGCCTGGGTTTGGCGTCCGCCTACGAGCAGTACTTC. This gives the protein CASSLGLASAYEQYF.

The V and J genes are TRBV6-2 or TRBV6-3 and TRBJ2-1; TRBD2 matches 7 bases. CDR1 is MNHEY, CDR2 SVGEGT, per germline. V was pared by 7 bases and J by 4 bases, with 10 bases of the junction left unmatched. The CDR3 runs 15 residues. In DNA form, the CDR3 reads TGTGCCAGCACCCCCGGCGGGAGTAGATACAATGAGCAGTTCTTC. Residues: CASTPGGSRYNEQFF.

This clonotype was counted many times. The chain couples TRBV7-9 to TRBJ2-3, with D possibly matching TRBD1 (5 bases). CDR1 and CDR2 from the germline V gene are SEHNR and FQNEAQ (reference sequence). The CDR3 is 14 amino acids. V was cut by 4 bases and J by 2 bases, with 10 bases left in between. CDR3 loop: CASSWGGATDTQYF. CDR3 sequence (DNA): TGTGCCAGCAGCTGGGGTGGGGCCACAGATACGCAGTATTTT.

J is TRBJ2-3 and V is TRBV29-1, with TRBD1 identical over 8 bases. The length of the CDR3 is 14 residues. Per germline, CDR1 SQVTM and CDR2 ANQGSEA. With V trimmed by 7 bases and J by 2 bases, 8 bases remained unmatched. The CDR3, as DNA: TGCAGCGGACAGACAGGGGTCGTCACAGATACGCAGTATTTT. This sequence encodes CSGQTGVVTDTQYF.

This clonotype has just a few counts. The chain has TRBV20-1 and TRBJ2-4; 7 nucleotides match TRBD2. The CDR3 has 14 amino acids. V lost 7 bases to trimming and J lost 3 bases; unmatched junction nucleotides: 9. Germline loops: CDR1 DFQATT, CDR2 SNEGSKA (reference sequence). The CDR3 region has the DNA TGCAGTGTTCTCGGGACTATGGGCAAAAACATTCAGTACTTC. Its protein is CSVLGTMGKNIQYF.

This clonotype was seen at least ten times. The V call is TRBV20-1, the J call TRBJ2-3; 8 nucleotides align to TRBD2. V lost 6 bases, J lost 0 bases, and 5 bases stayed unmatched. There are 14 residues in the CDR3. Per the germline V gene, CDR1 is DFQATT and CDR2 is SNEGSKA (reference sequence). The CDR3 sequence: CSAHRLASTDTQYF. CDR3 DNA sequence: TGCAGTGCCCACAGACTAGCGAGCACAGATACGCAGTATTTT.

This clonotype appeared a few times. The gene calls are TRBV5-1 and TRBJ2-5; D unresolved. Germline V gene data show CDR1 as SGHRS and CDR2 as YFSETQ. The CDR3 sequence is 12 residues long. V was clipped by 4 bases and J by 7 bases, with 11 bases between them. The CDR3 nucleotides are TGCGCCAGCAGCCCGTATTCGGGGACCCAGTACTTC. Protein: CASSPYSGTQYF.

This clonotype was counted only a few times. The chain recombines TRBV2 with TRBJ1-6; D remains unclear. Germline CDR1 SNHLY, CDR2 FYNNEI. The CDR3 is 13 amino acids. V was shortened by 2 bases and J by 10 bases, with 9 bases between the two germline ends. The DNA of the CDR3 is TGTGCCAGCAGTGAACGGGGTACCTCACCCCTCCACTTT. This sequence encodes CASSERGTSPLHF.

CDR3 coding DNA: TGTGCCAGCAGCTCTGTCTCGGGAAGTGGCTACACCTTC. Its protein product is CASSSVSGSGYTF. The rearrangement joins TRBV12-3 or TRBV12-4 to TRBJ1-2; D remains unclear. V was clipped by 6 bases and J by 7 bases, with 15 bases between them. This CDR3 is built from 13 residues.

This rearrangement joins TRBV29-1 to TRBJ1-3; unclear D gene. This CDR3 spans 14 amino acids. The V end lost 6 bases, the J end lost 0 bases, and 12 bases lay between the germline ends. Germline CDR1 SQVTM, CDR2 ANQGSEA. The CDR3 is CSVLPRGSGNTIYF. The CDR3 nucleotides are TGCAGCGTCCTACCCAGAGGCTCTGGAAACACCATATATTTT.

The chain joins TRBV12-3 or TRBV12-4 to TRBJ1-2, with 7 positions matching TRBD1. V shed 5 bases and J 1 base; nucleotides not matched to a gene: 4. This CDR3 is built from 14 residues. The CDR3 nucleotides read TGTGCCAGCAGTCTCACAGGGGTTAACTATGGCTACACCTTC. Translating gives CASSLTGVNYGYTF.

This chain links TRBV9 with TRBJ2-7; D ambiguous. From germline, CDR1 is SGDLS and CDR2 YYNGEE. Trimming stripped 0 bases from V and 0 bases from J, with 7 bases between. The CDR3 is made up of 14 amino acids. Written as DNA, the CDR3 is TGTGCCAGCAGCGTAGATCACAACTCCTACGAGCAGTACTTC. Its translation: CASSVDHNSYEQYF.

V gene TRBV6-2 or TRBV6-3 combines with J gene TRBJ2-1; D call uncertain. Germline values: CDR1 MNHEY, CDR2 SVGEGT. The CDR3 totals 12 residues. Trimming left V 6 bases short and J 5 bases short, with 8 bases between. The CDR3 region is CASSITDNEQFF. The CDR3 nucleotides are TGTGCCAGCAGCATCACGGACAATGAGCAGTTCTTC.

V gene TRBV6-5 combines with J gene TRBJ1-2, with 7 bases aligning to TRBD1. This CDR3 contains 14 residues. With 7 bases clipped from V and 2 bases from J, the junction kept 7 bases outside the gene matches. In germline, CDR1 is MNHEY, CDR2 SVGAGI. The CDR3 here is CASNPGTVNYGYTF. The CDR3 coding sequence is TGTGCCAGCAACCCAGGGACAGTCAACTATGGCTACACCTTC.

This chain joins TRBV5-4 and TRBJ2-7; possibly TRBD1 for D (5 bases). The CDR3 has 14 amino acids. Per the germline V gene, CDR1 is SGHNT and CDR2 is YYREEE (reference sequence). V was clipped by 4 bases and J by 7 bases, with 18 bases between them. The CDR3: CASSRAGRQEEQYF. The CDR3 bases are TGTGCCAGCAGCCGCGCAGGGCGACAAGAGGAGCAGTACTTC.

V usage is TRBV3-1 and J usage is TRBJ2-4, with D maybe TRBD1 (6 bases). CDR1 is LGHDT and CDR2 is YNNKEL in the germline V gene (reference sequence). Trimming left V 0 bases short and J 8 bases short, with 8 bases between. The CDR3 is 13 amino acids. CDR3 sequence: CASSQDRGYIQYF. DNA of the CDR3: TGTGCCAGCAGCCAAGATAGGGGGTACATTCAGTACTTC.

At least ten counts were recorded for this clonotype. The genes are TRBV4-2 and TRBJ2-7; D is unresolved. CDR1 is LGHNA, CDR2 YNFKEQ, per germline. Trimming took off 1 base at V and 4 bases at J, with 5 bases between the two ends. This CDR3 comprises 12 residues. As DNA, the CDR3 is TGTGCCAGCAGCCAAGGGCGTTACGAGCAGTACTTC. This sequence encodes CASSQGRYEQYF.

This clonotype was counted many times. This chain joins TRBV20-1 and TRBJ1-6; D is unresolved. Trimming shortened V by 0 bases and J by 0 bases, and 6 bases separated the two germline ends. CDR3 length: 15 residues. Germline V gene lookup returns CDR1 DFQATT and CDR2 SNEGSKA (reference sequence). DNA of the CDR3: TGCAGTGCTAGAGACCTGGCCTCCTATAATTCACCCCTCCACTTT. Amino acid sequence: CSARDLASYNSPLHF.

The V gene is TRBV5-1, the J gene TRBJ2-1; D remains unclear. Trimming cost V 4 bases and J 5 bases, with 13 bases left between them. This CDR3 region has 14 residues. Germline assignment: CDR1 SGHRS and CDR2 YFSETQ. CDR3 loop: CASSPTPQHNEQFF. The CDR3 coding sequence is TGCGCCAGCAGCCCCACACCACAACACAATGAGCAGTTCTTC.

This CDR3 reads CAISPGTGFYSSYEQYF. CDR3 in DNA: TGTGCCATCAGTCCCGGGACAGGGTTTTATAGCTCCTACGAGCAGTACTTC. This chain connects TRBV10-3 to TRBJ2-7; TRBD1 agrees at 9 bases. The CDR3 runs to 17 residues. The trim removed 5 bases at V and 0 bases at J, leaving 11 bases unmatched. CDR1 and CDR2 from the germline V gene are ENHRY and SYGVKD.

The sample holds a few counts of this clonotype. This chain links TRBV6-2 or TRBV6-3 with TRBJ2-1; 12 nucleotides match TRBD2. The CDR3 has 16 amino acids. V gave up 6 bases and J gave up 7 bases; unmatched junction bases: 10. The germline CDR1 and CDR2 sequences are MNHEY and SVGEGT. The DNA of the CDR3 is TGTGCCAGCAGCTTCGAGAGGACTAGCGGGATAAATGAGCAGTTCTTC. This encodes CASSFERTSGINEQFF.

A few counts support this clonotype. The CDR3 here is CSVEDPYRSGSGPTDTQYF. The CDR3 DNA is TGCAGCGTTGAAGATCCATACCGATCAGGGAGCGGGCCTACAGATACGCAGTATTTT. V is TRBV29-1 and J is TRBJ2-3; weak D call: TRBD2 (6 bases). CDR1 SQVTM and CDR2 ANQGSEA come from the germline V gene. This CDR3 region has 19 residues. V lost 0 bases to trimming and J lost 3 bases, with 25 bases between them.

This clonotype was seen a handful of times. This chain joins TRBV19 and TRBJ2-7, with D perhaps being TRBD1 or TRBD2 (5 bases each). V was cut by 3 bases and J by 0 bases, with 12 bases left in between. This CDR3 is built from 15 residues. Germline V gene data show CDR1 as LNHDA and CDR2 as SQIVND (reference sequence). The CDR3 DNA follows: TGTGCCAGTAGTATCGGGCCAGGGAGCTCCTACGAGCAGTACTTC. Amino acids: CASSIGPGSSYEQYF.

This rearrangement joins TRBV7-8 to TRBJ2-3; possibly TRBD1 or TRBD2 for D (5 bases each). There are 15 residues in the CDR3. The germline V gene has CDR1 SGHVS and CDR2 FQNEAQ. The V end lost 5 bases, the J end lost 4 bases, and 16 bases lay between the germline ends. As DNA, the CDR3 is TGTGCCAGCAGCCCCAGAGGGGCGATCTCAGATACGCAGTATTTT. Translation gives CASSPRGAISDTQYF.